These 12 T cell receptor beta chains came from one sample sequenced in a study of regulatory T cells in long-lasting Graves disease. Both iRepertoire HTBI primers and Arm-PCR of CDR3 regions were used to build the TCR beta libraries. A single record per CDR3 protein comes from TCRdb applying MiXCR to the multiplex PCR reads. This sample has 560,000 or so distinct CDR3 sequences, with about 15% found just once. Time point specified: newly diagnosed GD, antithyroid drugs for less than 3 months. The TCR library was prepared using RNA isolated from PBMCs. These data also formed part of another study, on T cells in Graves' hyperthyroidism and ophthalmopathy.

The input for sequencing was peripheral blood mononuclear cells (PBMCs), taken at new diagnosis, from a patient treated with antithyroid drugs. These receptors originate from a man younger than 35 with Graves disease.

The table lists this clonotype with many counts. CDR3 in amino acids: CASSDTSSSYEQYF. The DNA of the CDR3 is TGTGCCAGCAGCGATACATCAAGCTCCTACGAGCAGTACTTC. The gene calls are TRBV11-2 and TRBJ2-7; D is unresolved. Trimming left V 5 bases short and J 0 bases short, with 11 bases between. The CDR3 has 14 amino acids. From germline, CDR1 is SGHAT and CDR2 FQNNGV.

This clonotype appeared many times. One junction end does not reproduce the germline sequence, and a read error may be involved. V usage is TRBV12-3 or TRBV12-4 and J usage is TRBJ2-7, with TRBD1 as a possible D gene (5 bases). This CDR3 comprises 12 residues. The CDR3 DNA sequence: TGTGCCAGCAGTCCCGGACCAAACAGGTGGCACTTC. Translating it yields CASSPGPNRWHF.

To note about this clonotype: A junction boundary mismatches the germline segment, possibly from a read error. CDR3 in DNA: TGCAGTGCTAGAACAGGGGGCGGGAACACTGAAGCTCTCTTT. Encoded protein: CSARTGGGNTEALF. V and J are TRBV20-1 and TRBJ1-1; 9 bases align to TRBD1. Germline V gene lookup returns CDR1 DFQATT and CDR2 SNEGSKA (reference sequence). This CDR3 has 14 residues.

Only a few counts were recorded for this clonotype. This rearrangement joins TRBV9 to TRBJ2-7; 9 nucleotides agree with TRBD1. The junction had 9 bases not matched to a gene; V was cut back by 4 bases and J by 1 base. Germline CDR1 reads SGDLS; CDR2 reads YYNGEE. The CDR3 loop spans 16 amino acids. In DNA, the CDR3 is TGTGCCAGCAGCCCCCATCCGGGACAGGGATCCTACGAGCAGTACTTC. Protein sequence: CASSPHPGQGSYEQYF.

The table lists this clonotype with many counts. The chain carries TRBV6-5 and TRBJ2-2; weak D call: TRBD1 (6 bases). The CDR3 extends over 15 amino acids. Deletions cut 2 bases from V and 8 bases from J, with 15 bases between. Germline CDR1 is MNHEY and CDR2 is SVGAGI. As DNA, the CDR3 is TGTGCCAGCAGTTACGGACAGTACCTCGCAGGGGAGCTGTTTTTT. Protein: CASSYGQYLAGELFF.

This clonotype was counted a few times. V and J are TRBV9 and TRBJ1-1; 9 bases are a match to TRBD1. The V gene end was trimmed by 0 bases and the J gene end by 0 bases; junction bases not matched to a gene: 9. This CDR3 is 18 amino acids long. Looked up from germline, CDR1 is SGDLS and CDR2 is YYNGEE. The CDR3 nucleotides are TGTGCCAGCAGCGTAGGGACCGCCGGACAGGGGATGAACACTGAAGCTTTCTTT. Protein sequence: CASSVGTAGQGMNTEAFF.

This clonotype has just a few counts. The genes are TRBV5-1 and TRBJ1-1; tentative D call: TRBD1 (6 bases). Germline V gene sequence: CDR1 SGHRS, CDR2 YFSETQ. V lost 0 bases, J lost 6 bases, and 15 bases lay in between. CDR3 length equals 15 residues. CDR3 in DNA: TGCGCCAGCAGCTTGGCCGGGGGGCGAGGCGCTGAAGCTTTCTTT. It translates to CASSLAGGRGAEAFF.

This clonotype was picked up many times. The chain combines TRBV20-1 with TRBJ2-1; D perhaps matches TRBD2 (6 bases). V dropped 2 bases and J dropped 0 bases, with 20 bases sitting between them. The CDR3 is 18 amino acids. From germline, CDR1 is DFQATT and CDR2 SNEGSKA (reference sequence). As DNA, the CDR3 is TGCAGTGCTAGAACCCTTAGCGGTTTTACCGTCTCCTACAATGAGCAGTTCTTC. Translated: CSARTLSGFTVSYNEQFF.

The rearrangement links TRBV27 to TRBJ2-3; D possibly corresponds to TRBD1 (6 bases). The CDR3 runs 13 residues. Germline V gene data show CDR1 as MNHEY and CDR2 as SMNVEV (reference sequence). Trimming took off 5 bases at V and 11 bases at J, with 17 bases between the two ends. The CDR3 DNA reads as TGTGCCAGCAGTCCCCGATCACAAGGGGGGCAGTATTTT. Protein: CASSPRSQGGQYF.

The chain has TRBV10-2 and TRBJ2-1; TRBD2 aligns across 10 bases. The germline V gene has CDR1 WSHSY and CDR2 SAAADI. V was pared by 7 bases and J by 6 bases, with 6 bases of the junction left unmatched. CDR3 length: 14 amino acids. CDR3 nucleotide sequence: TGCGCCAGCATAGCAGCGGGAGGGGGCAATGAGCAGTTCTTC. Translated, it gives CASIAAGGGNEQFF.

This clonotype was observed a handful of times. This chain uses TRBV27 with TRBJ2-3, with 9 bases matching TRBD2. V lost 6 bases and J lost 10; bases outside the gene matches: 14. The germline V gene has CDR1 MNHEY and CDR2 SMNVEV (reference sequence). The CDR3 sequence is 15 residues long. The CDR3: CASRELGREGRAQYF. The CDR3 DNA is TGTGCCAGCAGGGAACTAGGGCGGGAGGGCCGAGCGCAGTATTTT.

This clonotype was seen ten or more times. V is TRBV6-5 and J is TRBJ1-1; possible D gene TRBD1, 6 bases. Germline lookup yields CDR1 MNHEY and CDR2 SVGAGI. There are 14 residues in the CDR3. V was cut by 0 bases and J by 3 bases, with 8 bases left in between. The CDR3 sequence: CASSYSEGDTEAFF. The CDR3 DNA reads TGTGCCAGCAGTTACTCAGAGGGGGACACTGAAGCTTTCTTT.